This TCR beta chain was found in a study of cytomegalovirus exposure and HLA in healthy donors. The CDR3 length is 15 residues. The ends were cut back, 2 bases at V and 0 bases at J, with 11 bases in the middle. Germline V gene data show CDR1 as MNHNS and CDR2 as SASEGT. The PCR ran on 60 Vbeta and 13 Jbeta primers. Libraries were prepared by immunoSEQ multiplex PCR; TCRdb keeps only in-frame clonotypes and omits some of them. The repertoire holds some 91,000 clones, with roughly 80% as singletons. This TCR was recovered from a man in his forties or fifties in good health and CMV-seronegative. Sequenced sample: PBMCs. V is TRBV6-1 and J is TRBJ2-7; D unresolved. CDR3 sequence (DNA): TGTGCCAGCAGTGAACCAGGCTCTCTCTCCTACGAGCAGTACTTC. It codes for CASSEPGSLSYEQYF.